These 20 T cell receptor beta chains share one sample of origin, sequenced in a study of CD8 T cell repertoires and HIV-1 epitope variants. The data were produced by immunoSEQ multiplex PCR, yet TCRdb's version contains in-frame clones alone and is incomplete. The table has about 95,000 clones, 70% to 75% seen once. Sequencing was done on a sample of uncultured baseline CD8+ T cells from peripheral blood mononuclear cells (PBMCs). These receptors all come from a male donor with HIV.

J is TRBJ2-3 and V is TRBV2; a weak D match, TRBD2 (7 bases). The V gene lost 8 bases and the J gene lost 2 bases, with 14 bases spanning the gap. The CDR3 is 14 amino acids. In germline, CDR1 is SNHLY, CDR2 FYNNEI. The CDR3 loop reads CASLRGLHTDTQYF. The CDR3 region has the DNA TGTGCCAGCCTGCGGGGGCTACACACAGATACGCAGTATTTT.

This sequence joins TRBV15 and TRBJ1-3; D uncertain. V was cut by 0 bases and J by 2 bases, with 8 bases left in between. Per the germline V gene, CDR1 is LNHNV and CDR2 is YYDKDF (reference sequence). This CDR3 spans 15 amino acids. CDR3: CATSRDPGTGNTIYF. The CDR3 region has the DNA TGTGCCACCAGCAGAGACCCTGGGACTGGAAACACCATATATTTT.

V and J are TRBV6-9 and TRBJ1-5, with a tentative D call TRBD1 (6 bases). Per the germline V gene, CDR1 is MNHGY and CDR2 is SVAAGI. The length of the CDR3 is 15 residues. Trimming pared 2 bases from V and 0 bases from J, leaving 8 bases between. CDR3 bases: TGTGCCAGCAGTTATGGGGGCCCTAGCAATCAGCCCCAGCATTTT. The encoded protein is CASSYGGPSNQPQHF.

Only a few counts were recorded for this clone. For the CDR3, the DNA is TGTGCCAGCAGTCTCTCCGGGACAGGGGGCAATCAGCCCCAGCATTTT. Amino acids: CASSLSGTGGNQPQHF. The V and J genes are TRBV28 and TRBJ1-5; 10 bases line up with TRBD1. From germline, CDR1 is MDHEN and CDR2 SYDVKM. Germline trimming cut 5 bases from V and 2 bases from J; bases unmatched to any gene: 6. This CDR3 comprises 16 residues.

The V call is TRBV5-1, the J call TRBJ1-1, with D possibly being TRBD1 (5 bases). V was pared by 2 bases and J by 7 bases, with 9 bases between. CDR1 is SGHRS and CDR2 is YFSETQ in the germline V gene. The CDR3 is made up of 12 amino acids. The CDR3 bases are TGCGCCAGCAGCTTCGTCCAGGGTGAAGCTTTCTTT. It yields the protein CASSFVQGEAFF. The entire variable domain, with the rest obtained from reference TRBV5-1 and TRBJ1-1, is as follows: KAGVTQTPRYLIKTRGQQVTLSCSPISGHRSVSWYQQTPGQGLQFLFEYFSETQRNKGNFPGRFSGRQFSNSRSEMNVSTLELGDSALYLCASSFVQGEAFFGQGTRLTVV.

The chain carries TRBV2 and TRBJ2-1; D call uncertain. Trimming stripped 8 bases from V and 4 bases from J, with 6 bases between. Germline V gene sequence: CDR1 SNHLY, CDR2 FYNNEI. The CDR3 is 11 amino acids. The CDR3 spells CASGVYNEQFF. The CDR3 bases are TGTGCCAGCGGGGTGTACAATGAGCAGTTCTTC.

This clone occurred many times. The chain employs TRBV2 and TRBJ2-1; D is uncertain. In germline, CDR1 is SNHLY, CDR2 FYNNEI. V was trimmed by 6 bases and J by 10 bases, leaving 19 bases between them. This CDR3 has 14 amino acids. The CDR3 region has the DNA TGTGCCAGCAGCCTAAACTCAGTAGTAGACGAGCAGTTCTTC. Its protein is CASSLNSVVDEQFF. Drawing the rest from reference TRBV2 and TRBJ2-1, the complete variable domain is EPEVTQTPSHQVTQMGQEVILRCVPISNHLYFYWYRQILGQKVEFLVSFYNNEISEKSEIFDDQFSVERPDGSNFTLKIRSTKLEDSAMYFCASSLNSVVDEQFFGPGTRLTVL.

The rearrangement uses TRBV19 and TRBJ2-7; the D gene is possibly TRBD1 (5 bases). This CDR3 has 14 amino acids. Trimming removed 3 bases from V and 5 bases from J, with 14 bases in between. Germline CDR1 reads LNHDA; CDR2 reads SQIVND (reference sequence). This CDR3 reads CASSMRQQTHEQYF. CDR3 bases: TGTGCCAGTAGTATGCGACAGCAAACCCACGAGCAGTACTTC.

This chain connects TRBV9 to TRBJ2-3, with a weak D call TRBD1 (7 bases). Between the trimmed V and J ends, which lost 3 bases and 4 bases, there was a span of 18 bases. Germline assignment: CDR1 SGDLS and CDR2 YYNGEE. The CDR3 sequence is 16 residues long. As DNA, the CDR3 is TGTGCCAGCAGCGCTCTGGTAGGAGGGGGCGCAGATACGCAGTATTTT. It yields the protein CASSALVGGGADTQYF.

V gene TRBV12-5 combines with J gene TRBJ1-5; TRBD1 aligns across 7 bases. This CDR3 has 13 amino acids. Germline loops: CDR1 LGHNT, CDR2 FRNRAP. V lost 3 bases to trimming and J lost 4 bases; unmatched junction nucleotides: 0. CDR3 bases: TGTGCTAGTGGTTTACAGGGGAATCAGCCCCAGCATTTT. It translates to CASGLQGNQPQHF.

The rearrangement links TRBV28 to TRBJ2-5; 7 nucleotides agree with TRBD1. The J call could be wrong; TRBJ2-7 is a better fit for the DNA end. This CDR3 contains 14 residues. Germline CDR1 MDHEN, CDR2 SYDVKM. The CDR3 sequence is CASSLGTALYEQYF. DNA of the CDR3: TGTGCCAGCAGTCTCGGGACAGCCCTCTACGAGCAGTACTTC.

The genes are TRBV4-2 and TRBJ2-7; TRBD2 aligns across 10 bases. V lost 0 bases and J lost 2; bases outside the gene matches: 4. CDR3 length: 16 amino acids. CDR1 LGHNA and CDR2 YNFKEQ come from the germline V gene. Here the CDR3 DNA reads TGTGCCAGCAGCCAAGATGCACTAGCGGGGACCTACGAGCAGTACTTC. It yields the protein CASSQDALAGTYEQYF.

The genes are TRBV7-8 and TRBJ1-2; TRBD1 matches 7 bases. Germline V gives CDR1 SGHVS, CDR2 FQNEAQ. This CDR3 region has 13 residues. V trimming: 4 bases; J trimming: 8 bases; junction bases outside the gene matches: 7. The DNA of the CDR3 is TGTGCCAGCAGCTCGAGTGGACAGGCCGGCTACACCTTC. Amino acids: CASSSSGQAGYTF.

The CDR3 here is CASSGDRDYQPQHF. The CDR3 coding sequence is TGTGCCAGCAGTGGGGACAGGGACTATCAGCCCCAGCATTTT. V gene TRBV2 combines with J gene TRBJ1-5, with 9 positions matching TRBD1. Trimming removed 4 bases from V and 5 bases from J; junction bases left unmatched: 3. CDR1 and CDR2 (germline): SNHLY, FYNNEI. The CDR3 sequence is 14 residues long. The complete variable domain, with remaining parts taken from reference TRBV2 and TRBJ1-5, reads EPEVTQTPSHQVTQMGQEVILRCVPISNHLYFYWYRQILGQKVEFLVSFYNNEISEKSEIFDDQFSVERPDGSNFTLKIRSTKLEDSAMYFCASSGDRDYQPQHFGDGTRLSIL.

V and J are TRBV14 and TRBJ1-4; D is unclear. From germline, CDR1 is SGHDN and CDR2 FVKESK. The V end lost 3 bases, the J end lost 0 bases, and 8 bases lay between the germline ends. The CDR3 length is 15 residues. The CDR3 bases are TGTGCCAGCAGCCAGTCCTTTGCAACTAATGAAAAACTGTTTTTT. Residues: CASSQSFATNEKLFF.

This chain connects TRBV19 to TRBJ1-5; 10 bases are a match to TRBD1. The CDR3 has 15 amino acids. Trimming at V came to 4 bases and at J to 2 bases, leaving 2 bases not matched to a gene. Germline V CDR1 and CDR2: LNHDA, SQIVND (reference sequence). CDR3 DNA sequence: TGTGCCAGTAGTAGGGACAGGGGAGGCAATCAGCCCCAGCATTTT. As protein: CASSRDRGGNQPQHF.

The chain links TRBV7-2 to TRBJ2-1, with 7 bases identical to TRBD1. CDR1 is SGHTA and CDR2 is FQGNSA in the germline V gene. Unmatched junction bases numbered 9, after V lost 5 bases and J lost 5 bases. The CDR3 loop spans 15 amino acids. The CDR3 nucleotides are TGTGCCAGCAGCAGATTCCCGGGACAGAACAATGAGCAGTTCTTC. Encoded protein: CASSRFPGQNNEQFF.

This clone was seen repeatedly, ten times or more. The rearrangement links TRBV13 to TRBJ2-3; 9 bases align to TRBD1. Germline V gene lookup returns CDR1 PRHDT and CDR2 FYEKMQ (reference sequence). The length of the CDR3 is 15 residues. Germline trimming cut 2 bases from V and 2 bases from J; bases unmatched to any gene: 2. The CDR3 DNA reads as TGTGCCAGCAGCTTAAGGGACAGGGCCACAGATACGCAGTATTTT. Its protein product is CASSLRDRATDTQYF.

The rearrangement joins TRBV21-1 to TRBJ2-5. TRBV21-1 has pseudogene status. The CDR3 loop spans 15 amino acids. The CDR3 protein is CASSKGGSGKETQYF. CDR3 sequence (DNA): TGTGCCAGCAGCAAAGGGGGGTCAGGAAAAGAGACCCAGTACTTC.

V is TRBV19 and J is TRBJ1-2, with TRBD1 matching 9 bases. CDR3 length: 13 residues. J was trimmed by 4 bases and V by 10 bases; bases with no gene match: 7. Germline CDR1 reads LNHDA; CDR2 reads SQIVND (reference sequence). CDR3 bases: TGTGCCACCTCCAGGGGACAGGGCTATGGCTACACCTTC. Residues: CATSRGQGYGYTF. Looking up the rest from reference TRBV19 and TRBJ1-2 gives the full variable domain: DGGITQSPKYLFRKEGQNVTLSCEQNLNHDAMYWYRQDPGQGLRLIYYSQIVNDFQKGDIAEGYSVSREKKESFPLTVTSAQKNPTAFYLCATSRGQGYGYTFGSGTRLTVV.